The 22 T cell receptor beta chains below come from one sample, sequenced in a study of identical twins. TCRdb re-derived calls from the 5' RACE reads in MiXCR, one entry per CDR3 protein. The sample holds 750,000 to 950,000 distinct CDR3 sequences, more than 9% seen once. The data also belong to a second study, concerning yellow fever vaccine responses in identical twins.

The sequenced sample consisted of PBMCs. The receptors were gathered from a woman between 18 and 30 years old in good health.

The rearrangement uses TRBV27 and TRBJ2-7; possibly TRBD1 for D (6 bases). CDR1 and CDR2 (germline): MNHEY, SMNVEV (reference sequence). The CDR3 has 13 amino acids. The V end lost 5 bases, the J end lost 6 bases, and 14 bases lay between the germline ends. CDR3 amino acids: CASSTGQSSEQYF. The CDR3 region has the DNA TGTGCCAGCAGTACAGGACAGTCGTCCGAGCAGTACTTC.

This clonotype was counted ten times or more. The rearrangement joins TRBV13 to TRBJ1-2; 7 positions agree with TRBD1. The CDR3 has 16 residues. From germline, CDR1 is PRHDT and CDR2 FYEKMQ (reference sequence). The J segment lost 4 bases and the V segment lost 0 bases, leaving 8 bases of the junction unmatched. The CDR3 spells CASSLGGRQGGYGYTF. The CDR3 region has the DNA TGTGCCAGCAGCTTAGGCGGGAGACAGGGTGGCTATGGCTACACCTTC.

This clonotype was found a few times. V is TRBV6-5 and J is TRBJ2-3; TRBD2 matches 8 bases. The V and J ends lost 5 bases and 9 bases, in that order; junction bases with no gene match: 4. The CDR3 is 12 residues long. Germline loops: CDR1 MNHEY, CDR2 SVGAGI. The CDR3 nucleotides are TGTGCCAGCAGTAACCAGCGGGGGACGCAGTATTTT. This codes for CASSNQRGTQYF.

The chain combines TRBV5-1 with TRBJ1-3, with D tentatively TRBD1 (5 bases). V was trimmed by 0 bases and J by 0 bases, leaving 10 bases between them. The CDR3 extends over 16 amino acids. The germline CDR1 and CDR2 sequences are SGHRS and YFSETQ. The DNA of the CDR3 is TGCGCCAGCAGCTTGGCGGGGGGACCCTCTGGAAACACCATATATTTT. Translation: CASSLAGGPSGNTIYF.

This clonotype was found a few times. CDR3 nucleotide sequence: TGTGCCAGCAGCGAGGGACAGTTCGAGCAGTACTTC. It specifies CASSEGQFEQYF. The chain is built from TRBV5-6 and TRBJ2-7; 7 nucleotides agree with TRBD1. With 4 bases clipped from V and 6 bases from J, the junction kept 4 bases outside the gene matches. Germline CDR1 is SGHDT and CDR2 is YYEEEE. The CDR3 spans 12 residues.

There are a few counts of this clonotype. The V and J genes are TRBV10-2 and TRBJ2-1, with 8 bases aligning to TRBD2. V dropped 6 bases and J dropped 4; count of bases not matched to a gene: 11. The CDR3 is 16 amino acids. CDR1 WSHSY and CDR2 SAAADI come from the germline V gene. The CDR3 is CASSLSQRGPYNEQFF. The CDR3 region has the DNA TGCGCCAGCAGCCTCTCCCAGCGGGGGCCGTACAATGAGCAGTTCTTC.

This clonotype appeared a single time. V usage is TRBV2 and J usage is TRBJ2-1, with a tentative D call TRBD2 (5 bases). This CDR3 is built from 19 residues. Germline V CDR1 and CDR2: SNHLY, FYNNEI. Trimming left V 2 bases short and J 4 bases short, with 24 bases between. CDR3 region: CASSEPQNPVLAGYNEQFF. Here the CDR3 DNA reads TGTGCCAGCAGTGAACCCCAAAACCCGGTCCTAGCTGGTTACAATGAGCAGTTCTTC. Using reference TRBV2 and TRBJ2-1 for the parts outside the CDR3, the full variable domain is EPEVTQTPSHQVTQMGQEVILRCVPISNHLYFYWYRQILGQKVEFLVSFYNNEISEKSEIFDDQFSVERPDGSNFTLKIRSTKLEDSAMYFCASSEPQNPVLAGYNEQFFGPGTRLTVL.

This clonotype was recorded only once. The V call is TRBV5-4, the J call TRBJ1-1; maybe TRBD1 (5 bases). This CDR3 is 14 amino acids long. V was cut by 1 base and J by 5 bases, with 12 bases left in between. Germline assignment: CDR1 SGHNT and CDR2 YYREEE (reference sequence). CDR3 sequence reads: CASSLSTEGTEAFF. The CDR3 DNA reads TGTGCCAGCAGCTTGAGTACGGAGGGGACTGAAGCTTTCTTT.

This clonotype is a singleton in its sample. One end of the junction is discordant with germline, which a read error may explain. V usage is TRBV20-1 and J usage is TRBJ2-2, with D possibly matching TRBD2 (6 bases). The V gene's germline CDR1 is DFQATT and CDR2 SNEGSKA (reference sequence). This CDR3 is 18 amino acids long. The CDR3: CSARVSPFERASTGGLFF. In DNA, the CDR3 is TGCAGTGCTAGAGTTTCGCCCTTTGAAAGAGCCTCCACCGGGGGGCTGTTTTTT.

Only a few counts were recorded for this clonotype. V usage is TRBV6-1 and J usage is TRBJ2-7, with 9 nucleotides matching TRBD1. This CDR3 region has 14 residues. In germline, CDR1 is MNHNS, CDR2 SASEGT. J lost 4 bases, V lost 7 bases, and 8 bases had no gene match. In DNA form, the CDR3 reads TGTGCCAGCACAAAGGGACAGGGAACGTACGAGCAGTACTTC. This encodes CASTKGQGTYEQYF.

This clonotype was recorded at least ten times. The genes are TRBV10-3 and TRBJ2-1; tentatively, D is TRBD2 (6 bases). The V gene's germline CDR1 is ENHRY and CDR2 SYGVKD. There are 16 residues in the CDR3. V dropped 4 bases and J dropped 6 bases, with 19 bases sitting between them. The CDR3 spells CAISAGQAGSGNEQFF. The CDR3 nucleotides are TGTGCCATCAGTGCCGGGCAGGCCGGGAGTGGCAATGAGCAGTTCTTC.

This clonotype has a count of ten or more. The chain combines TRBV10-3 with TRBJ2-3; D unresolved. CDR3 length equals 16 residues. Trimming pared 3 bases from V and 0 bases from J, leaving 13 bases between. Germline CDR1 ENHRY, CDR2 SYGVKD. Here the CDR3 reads CAISDIGGQSTDTQYF. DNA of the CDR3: TGTGCCATCAGTGATATTGGCGGTCAAAGCACAGATACGCAGTATTTT.

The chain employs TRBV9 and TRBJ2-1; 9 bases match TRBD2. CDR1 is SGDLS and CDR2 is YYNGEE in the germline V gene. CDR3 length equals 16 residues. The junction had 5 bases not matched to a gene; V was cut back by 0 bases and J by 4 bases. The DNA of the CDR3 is TGTGCCAGCAGCGTAGGGGCGGGGGGGGTATACAATGAGCAGTTCTTC. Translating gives CASSVGAGGVYNEQFF.

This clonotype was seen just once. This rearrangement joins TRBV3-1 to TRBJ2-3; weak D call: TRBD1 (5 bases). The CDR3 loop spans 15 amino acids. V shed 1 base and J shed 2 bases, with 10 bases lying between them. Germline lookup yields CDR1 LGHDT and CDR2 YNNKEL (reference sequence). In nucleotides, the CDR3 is TGTGCCAGCAGCCAAGTTCCAGGGTTCACAGATACGCAGTATTTT. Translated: CASSQVPGFTDTQYF.

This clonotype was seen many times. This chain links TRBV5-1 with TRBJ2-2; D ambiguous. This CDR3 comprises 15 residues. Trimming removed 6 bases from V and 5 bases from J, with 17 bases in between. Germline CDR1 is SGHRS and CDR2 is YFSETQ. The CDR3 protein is CASTTDPTGTGELFF. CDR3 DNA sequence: TGCGCCAGCACCACCGACCCCACCGGGACCGGGGAGCTGTTTTTT.

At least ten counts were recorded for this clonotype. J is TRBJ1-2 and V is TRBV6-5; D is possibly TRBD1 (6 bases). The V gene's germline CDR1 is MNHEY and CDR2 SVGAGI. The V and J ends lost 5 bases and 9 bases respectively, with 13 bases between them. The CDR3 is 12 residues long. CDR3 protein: CASSLAQGRYTF. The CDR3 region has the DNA TGTGCCAGCAGTCTCGCACAGGGTCGCTACACCTTC.

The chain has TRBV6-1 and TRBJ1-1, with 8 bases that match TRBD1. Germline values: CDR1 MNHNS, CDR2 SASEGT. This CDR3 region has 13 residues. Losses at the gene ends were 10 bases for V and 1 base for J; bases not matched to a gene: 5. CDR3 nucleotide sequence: TGTGCCACGCGACAGGGGCAGAACACTGAAGCTTTCTTT. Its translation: CATRQGQNTEAFF.

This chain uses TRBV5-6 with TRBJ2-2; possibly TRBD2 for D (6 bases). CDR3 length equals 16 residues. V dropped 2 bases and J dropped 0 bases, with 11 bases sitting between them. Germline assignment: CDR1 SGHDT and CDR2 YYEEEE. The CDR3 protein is CASSFLGLANTGELFF. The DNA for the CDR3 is TGTGCCAGCAGCTTCCTGGGACTGGCGAACACCGGGGAGCTGTTTTTT.

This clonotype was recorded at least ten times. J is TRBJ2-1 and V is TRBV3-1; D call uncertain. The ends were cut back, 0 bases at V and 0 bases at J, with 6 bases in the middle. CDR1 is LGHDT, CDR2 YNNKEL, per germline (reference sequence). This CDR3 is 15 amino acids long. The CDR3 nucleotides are TGTGCCAGCAGCCAAGACAGGAGCTCCTACAATGAGCAGTTCTTC. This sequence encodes CASSQDRSSYNEQFF.

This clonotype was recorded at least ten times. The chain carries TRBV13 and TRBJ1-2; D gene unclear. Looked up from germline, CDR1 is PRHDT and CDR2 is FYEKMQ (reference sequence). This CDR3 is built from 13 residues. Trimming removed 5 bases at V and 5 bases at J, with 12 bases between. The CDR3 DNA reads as TGTGCCAGCAGCCCTCCAGAAGCGTATGGCTACACCTTC. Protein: CASSPPEAYGYTF.

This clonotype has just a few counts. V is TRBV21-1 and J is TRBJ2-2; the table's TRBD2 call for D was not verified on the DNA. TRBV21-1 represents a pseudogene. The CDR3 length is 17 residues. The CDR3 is CASSKGVGLSNTGELFF. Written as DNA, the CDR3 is TGTGCCAGCAGCAAAGGGGTAGGGCTGTCGAACACCGGGGAGCTGTTTTTT.

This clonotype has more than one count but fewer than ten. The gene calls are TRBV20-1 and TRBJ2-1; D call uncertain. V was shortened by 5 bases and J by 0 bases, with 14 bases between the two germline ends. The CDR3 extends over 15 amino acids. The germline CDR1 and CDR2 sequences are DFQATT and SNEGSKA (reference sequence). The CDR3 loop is CSAPNTLSSYNEQFF. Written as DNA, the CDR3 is TGCAGTGCTCCCAATACATTAAGCTCCTACAATGAGCAGTTCTTC.